This T cell receptor beta chain derives from a study of blood T cell repertoires in COVID-19. Clones were read by immunoSEQ multiplex PCR, and TCRdb kept only the in-frame ones, dropping some. The sample lists some 250,000 clones; around 93% were seen once. This CDR3 region has 19 residues. V shed 1 base and J shed 7 bases, with 25 bases lying between them. The germline CDR1 and CDR2 sequences are SGHVS and FQNEAQ. The sequencing input was PBMCs or T cells enriched from blood (not recorded which). The receptor's source is a human donor in a cohort exposed to, infected with or recovered from COVID-19 (not recorded which). The donor label of this sample is uncertain. The J gene is TRBJ2-2, the V gene TRBV7-8, with D possibly being TRBD2 (6 bases). The DNA for the CDR3 is TGTGCCAGCAGCTTAGTAGCGGTTCCGGGCTCCGGAAACTACGGGGAGCTGTTTTTT. This encodes CASSLVAVPGSGNYGELFF.